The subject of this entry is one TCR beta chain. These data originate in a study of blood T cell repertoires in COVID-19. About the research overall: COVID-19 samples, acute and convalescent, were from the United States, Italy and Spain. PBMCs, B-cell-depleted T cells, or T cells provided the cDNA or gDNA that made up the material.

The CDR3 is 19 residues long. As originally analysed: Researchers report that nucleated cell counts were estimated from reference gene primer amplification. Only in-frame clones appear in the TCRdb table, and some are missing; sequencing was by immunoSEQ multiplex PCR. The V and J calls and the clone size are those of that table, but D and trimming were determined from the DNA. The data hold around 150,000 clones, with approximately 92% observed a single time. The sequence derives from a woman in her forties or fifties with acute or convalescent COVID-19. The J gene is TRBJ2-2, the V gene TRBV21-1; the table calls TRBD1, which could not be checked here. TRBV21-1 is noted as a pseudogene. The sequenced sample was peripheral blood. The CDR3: CASSKGWEGTGSYTGELFF. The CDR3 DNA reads TGTGCCAGCAGCAAAGGGTGGGAGGGGACAGGGTCGTACACCGGGGAGCTGTTTTTT.